What follows are 17 T cell receptor beta chains derived from one specimen sequenced in a study of T cell responses to AZD1222 COVID-19 vaccine. Only in-frame clones appear in the TCRdb table, and some are missing; sequencing was by immunoSEQ multiplex PCR. This sample has some 42,000 clones; approximately 88% occur once, and the top ten carry about 18%. Material: peripheral blood, obtained 28 days after the second AZD1222 dose. All receptors come from an adult who received the AZD1222 COVID-19 vaccine.

The CDR3 spells CASSAGGKRNQPQHF. DNA for the CDR3: TGTGCCAGCAGCGCCGGAGGGAAAAGAAATCAGCCCCAGCATTTT. V and J are TRBV5-4 and TRBJ1-5; D is undetermined. Germline CDR1 reads SGHNT; CDR2 reads YYREEE (reference sequence). This CDR3 is built from 15 residues. Trimming removed 4 bases from V and 4 bases from J, with 15 bases in between. Full variable domain (missing parts from reference TRBV5-4 and TRBJ1-5): ETGVTQSPTHLIKTRGQQVTLRCSSQSGHNTVSWYQQALGQGPQFIFQYYREEENGRGNFPPRFSGLQFPNYSSELNVNALELDDSALYLCASSAGGKRNQPQHFGDGTRLSIL.

The V call is TRBV12-3 or TRBV12-4, the J call TRBJ2-1; D is uncertain. The CDR3 runs to 13 residues. The ends were cut back, 4 bases at V and 3 bases at J, with 7 bases in the middle. The CDR3 loop reads CASSSPDYNEQFF. CDR3 in DNA: TGTGCCAGCAGTTCCCCCGACTACAATGAGCAGTTCTTC.

The V gene is TRBV6-5, the J gene TRBJ1-1; possibly TRBD1 for D (6 bases). V lost 2 bases, J lost 11 bases, and 9 bases lay in between. The CDR3 consists of 11 residues. The V gene's germline CDR1 is MNHEY and CDR2 SVGAGI. CDR3 sequence (DNA): TGTGCCAGCAGTTACAGGGGGAGGGCTTTCTTT. Protein: CASSYRGRAFF.

CDR3 in amino acids: CASSTSGPAYPEAFF. As DNA, the CDR3 is TGTGCCAGCAGCACATCCGGGCCAGCCTACCCTGAAGCTTTCTTT. The rearrangement joins TRBV7-6 to TRBJ1-1, with D unclear. CDR3 length: 15 residues. Trimming took off 5 bases at V and 6 bases at J, with 19 bases between the two ends. Germline CDR1 SGHVS, CDR2 FNYEAQ.

The chain has TRBV2 and TRBJ1-4, with 7 bases lining up with TRBD1. Germline CDR1 and CDR2: SNHLY and FYNNEI. V shed 6 bases and J 6 bases; nucleotides not matched to a gene: 7. The CDR3 length is 14 residues. DNA for the CDR3: TGTGCCAGCAGCATAGACAGGGTTTATGAAAAACTGTTTTTT. Protein sequence: CASSIDRVYEKLFF.

The rearrangement joins TRBV12-3 or TRBV12-4 to TRBJ1-5, with D possibly being TRBD1 (6 bases). Trimming removed 11 bases from V and 7 bases from J, with 15 bases in between. The CDR3 loop spans 12 amino acids. CDR3 residues: CAVTVGGQPQHF. The CDR3 DNA follows: TGTGCCGTCACAGTTGGGGGCCAGCCCCAGCATTTT.

The CDR3 DNA is TGTGCCACCAGTGAGGACAGATTTTCGCCCCAGCATTTT. Translation: CATSEDRFSPQHF. This chain links TRBV24-1 with TRBJ1-5; D is perhaps TRBD1 (6 bases). This CDR3 contains 13 residues. Trimming took off 4 bases at V and 9 bases at J, with 12 bases between the two ends. Germline CDR1 and CDR2: KGHDR and SFDVKD.

The chain couples TRBV27 to TRBJ2-7; 8 bases match TRBD1. The junction had 4 bases not matched to a gene; V was cut back by 5 bases and J by 4 bases. The length of the CDR3 is 13 residues. Per the germline V gene, CDR1 is MNHEY and CDR2 is SMNVEV (reference sequence). The CDR3 loop reads CASSPGGWYEQYF. The CDR3 DNA reads TGTGCCAGCAGTCCAGGGGGCTGGTACGAGCAGTACTTC.

The chain couples TRBV5-1 to TRBJ2-1; TRBD2 agrees at 9 bases. The CDR3 runs to 16 residues. The germline V gene has CDR1 SGHRS and CDR2 YFSETQ. V dropped 0 bases and J dropped 8; count of bases not matched to a gene: 9. Here the CDR3 reads CASSLAPSGTGDEQFF. CDR3 DNA: TGCGCCAGCAGCTTGGCCCCTAGCGGGACCGGGGATGAGCAGTTCTTC. Filled out from reference TRBV5-1 and TRBJ2-1, the complete variable domain reads KAGVTQTPRYLIKTRGQQVTLSCSPISGHRSVSWYQQTPGQGLQFLFEYFSETQRNKGNFPGRFSGRQFSNSRSEMNVSTLELGDSALYLCASSLAPSGTGDEQFFGPGTRLTVL.

V gene TRBV7-3 combines with J gene TRBJ2-5; 9 bases align to TRBD2. Trimming took 5 bases from V and 5 from J; bases not matched to a gene: 9. Germline CDR1 reads SGHTA; CDR2 reads FQGTGA. This CDR3 spans 15 amino acids. The CDR3: CASSPRGGAPETQYF. As DNA, the CDR3 is TGTGCCAGCAGCCCCCGCGGGGGGGCCCCGGAGACCCAGTACTTC.

The rearrangement joins TRBV5-1 to TRBJ1-2; 8 nucleotides agree with TRBD1. CDR3 length equals 18 residues. Germline V CDR1 and CDR2: SGHRS, YFSETQ. Losses at the gene ends were 0 bases for V and 4 bases for J; bases not matched to a gene: 14. For the CDR3, the DNA is TGCGCCAGCAGCTTGGAGGGACAGGATGTCGTGTCGTCCTATGGCTACACCTTC. The encoded protein is CASSLEGQDVVSSYGYTF. Combining the CDR3 with reference TRBV5-1 and TRBJ1-2 gives the whole variable domain KAGVTQTPRYLIKTRGQQVTLSCSPISGHRSVSWYQQTPGQGLQFLFEYFSETQRNKGNFPGRFSGRQFSNSRSEMNVSTLELGDSALYLCASSLEGQDVVSSYGYTFGSGTRLTVV.

The chain employs TRBV7-9 and TRBJ1-1; D gene uncertain. The germline V gene encodes CDR1 SEHNR and CDR2 FQNEAQ (reference sequence). CDR3 length: 14 amino acids. Trimming pared 0 bases from V and 1 base from J, leaving 6 bases between. CDR3 DNA sequence: TGTGCCAGCAGCTTAGCTAGAGGGAACACTGAAGCTTTCTTT. It translates to CASSLARGNTEAFF.

The rearrangement uses TRBV29-1 and TRBJ1-1, with D possibly matching TRBD1 (5 bases). Trimming took off 8 bases at V and 5 bases at J, with 12 bases between the two ends. This CDR3 is built from 11 residues. Per germline, CDR1 SQVTM and CDR2 ANQGSEA. In DNA form, the CDR3 reads TGCAGCACGAGGGGCGAGACTGAAGCTTTCTTT. It specifies CSTRGETEAFF.

The sample holds one count of this clone. The V gene is TRBV6-5, the J gene TRBJ2-1; D tentatively reads TRBD1 or TRBD2 (6 bases each). The CDR3 contains 15 residues. Germline V gives CDR1 MNHEY, CDR2 SVGAGI. With 7 bases removed from V and 2 bases from J, the gap between germline ends came to 15 bases. The CDR3 coding sequence is TGTGCCAGCACCGGGGGCAGGGTACCCTACAATGAGCAGTTCTTC. Its translation: CASTGGRVPYNEQFF.

This clone has just a few counts. The chain's CDR3 is CASRETGNTEAFF. The DNA for the CDR3 is TGTGCCAGCAGGGAAACAGGAAACACTGAAGCTTTCTTT. The chain recombines TRBV14 with TRBJ1-1; D possibly corresponds to TRBD1 (5 bases). The germline V gene has CDR1 SGHDN and CDR2 FVKESK. Trimming stripped 6 bases from V and 2 bases from J, with 10 bases between. There are 13 residues in the CDR3.

With respect to this clone: One junction end does not reproduce the germline sequence, and a read error may be involved. V is TRBV7-7 and J is TRBJ2-5; the D is unclear. The CDR3 loop spans 15 amino acids. Germline V CDR1 and CDR2: SSHAT, FNYEAQ (reference sequence). The CDR3 DNA follows: TGTGCTAGCAGCCAGCTTGGCCAGGTCGAAGAGACCCAGTACTTC. Protein product: CASSQLGQVEETQYF.

The CDR3 spells CASSPWGEGYGYTF. The CDR3 DNA is TGTGCCAGCAGCCCATGGGGGGAGGGCTATGGCTACACCTTC. The chain combines TRBV2 with TRBJ1-2; TRBD1 might be the D (5 bases). The CDR3 has 14 residues. V was shortened by 6 bases and J by 4 bases, with 15 bases between the two germline ends. Per germline, CDR1 SNHLY and CDR2 FYNNEI.